One TCR beta chain is described in this entry. Its target is not known. This table comes from immunoSEQ multiplex PCR, and its TCRdb copy is limited to in-frame clones, with some not included. Among tens of thousands of clones listed, approximately 88% were seen once. The data originate from a study of T cells in localized non-small cell lung cancer. Study-wide points: One tumor region alone was sequenced, and heterogeneity therefore remains possible. Adjacent uninvolved lung had the highest clonality, suggesting focused antigen responses.

This CDR3 has 13 residues. V gave up 1 base and J gave up 7 bases; unmatched junction bases: 1. The germline V gene has CDR1 SEHNR and CDR2 FQNEAQ (reference sequence). The chain carries TRBV7-9 and TRBJ1-2, with TRBD1 identical over 9 bases. The source material was peripheral blood mononuclear cells, sampled before any cancer treatment. This TCR was recovered from a man aged 35-75 years with stage III lung adenocarcinoma. CDR3: CASSLDRGRGYTF. In DNA form, the CDR3 reads TGTGCCAGCAGCTTAGACAGGGGGCGTGGCTACACCTTC.